This TCR beta chain was identified during a study of control samples from healthy donors and cancer patients (dated by TCRdb to 2019 to 2021). The method behind the library was the immunoSEQ multiplex PCR assay. TCRdb took this table from immuneACCESS and kept in-frame rearrangements with V and J called. Such tables lack part of the clones; where checked against another copy, unresolved V genes explain under half of the gap, and the rest is unexplained. This sample holds under 150,000 clones; roughly nine tenths were observed only once. Roughly 8% of the sample is in the top ten clones. Only one count was recorded for this clone. The antigen it binds to is not known. The record has no base qualities; no much larger clone is one base away. Unmatched junction bases come to 8, with V trimmed by 5 bases and J by 7 bases. From a lookup of the germline V gene, CDR1 and CDR2 are SGHTA and FQGNSA. The CDR3 contains 15 residues, cysteine and phenylalanine counted. Solely the CDR3 DNA is kept, with 45 bases framed from the first base.

The V and J genes are TRBV7-2 and TRBJ2-1, and 10 junction bases match TRBD2. The clonotype was recovered from a man over 45 with head and neck cancer. Sequencing was carried out using PBMCs. The CDR3 has the sequence CASSPQGLAVNEQFF. Here is the DNA: TGTGCCAGCAGCCCCCAAGGACTAGCGGTAAATGAGCAGTTCTTC. This CDR3, with the reference TRBV7-2 and TRBJ2-1 proteins standing in past its ends, gives the full variable domain GAGVSQSPSNKVTEKGKDVELRCDPISGHTALYWYRQSLGQGLEFLIYFQGNSAPDKSGLPSDRFSAERTGGSVSTLTIQRTQQEDSAVYLCASSPQGLAVNEQFFGPGTRLTVL.